One sample yielded the 9 T cell receptor beta chains listed below, sequenced in a study of human T cells and chemical hapten exposure. Whole blood, unfractionated, served as the material for total RNA extraction. Individual cDNA molecules each carried unique molecular identifiers attached by the library. TCRdb re-called the reads through MiXCR, storing one row per CDR3 protein. The sample has 100,000 to 150,000 distinct CDR3 sequences, around 8.5% seen once. The specimen was whole blood. The receptors come from a human donor in good health. Some clones in this sample may be carry-over from other donors' samples.

In the case of this clonotype: This may be a read error: a much more frequent sequence differs by one nucleotide. The rearrangement uses TRBV6-5 and TRBJ2-3; D remains unclear. The germline V gene has CDR1 MNHEY and CDR2 SVGAGI. CDR3 length: 17 residues. CDR3 in DNA: TGTGCCAGCAGTCCCGAGTGGGCCGAAAGCCACACAGATACGAAGTATTTT. Residues: CASSPEWAESHTDTKYF.

This clonotype was seen a handful of times. The rearrangement joins TRBV6-6 to TRBJ2-3; D call uncertain. V was trimmed by 6 bases and J by 4 bases, leaving 11 bases between them. This CDR3 is built from 13 residues. CDR1 is MNHNY and CDR2 is SVGAGI in the germline V gene (reference sequence). This CDR3 is CASSQDFPDTQYF. The CDR3 DNA reads as TGTGCCAGCAGCCAAGACTTCCCAGATACGCAGTATTTT.

This clonotype was detected many times. The J gene is TRBJ2-3, the V gene TRBV20-1; 8 bases line up with TRBD1. CDR1 and CDR2 from the germline V gene are DFQATT and SNEGSKA (reference sequence). Trimming cost V 2 bases and J 3 bases; bases outside gene matches: 19. The CDR3 consists of 19 residues. The chain's CDR3 is CSARFSLTGGVRQTDTQYF. CDR3 DNA sequence: TGCAGTGCTAGATTCTCCCTAACAGGGGGAGTTCGCCAAACAGATACGCAGTATTTT.

The chain employs TRBV7-8 and TRBJ2-1; the match to TRBD2 covers 7 bases. The V gene's germline CDR1 is SGHVS and CDR2 FQNEAQ. The CDR3 has 14 amino acids. Losses at the gene ends were 5 bases for V and 10 bases for J; bases not matched to a gene: 11. This CDR3 reads CASSPGRLAWEQFF. Here the CDR3 DNA reads TGTGCCAGCAGCCCCGGAAGACTAGCATGGGAGCAGTTCTTC.

The V gene is TRBV12-3 or TRBV12-4, the J gene TRBJ2-1; D may correspond to TRBD1 or TRBD2 (5 bases each). V was shortened by 3 bases and J by 10 bases, with 16 bases between the two germline ends. The CDR3 has 14 amino acids. Here the CDR3 reads CASSFYTGTGEQFF. The CDR3 nucleotides are TGTGCCAGCAGTTTTTATACGGGGACGGGGGAGCAGTTCTTC.

This clonotype was recorded at least ten times. V and J are TRBV12-3 or TRBV12-4 and TRBJ1-5, with 8 bases matching TRBD1. Trimming took 7 bases from V and 7 from J; bases not matched to a gene: 6. The CDR3 has 13 amino acids. Here the CDR3 DNA reads TGTGCCAGCAAAGGACAGGGTGGACAGCCCCAGCATTTT. As protein: CASKGQGGQPQHF.

The sample holds a few counts of this clonotype. This sequence joins TRBV6-5 and TRBJ2-7, with TRBD1 matching 10 bases. The CDR3 sequence is 15 residues long. V shed 4 bases, J shed 3 bases, and the junction held 6 bases outside the gene matches. Germline CDR1 is MNHEY and CDR2 is SVGAGI. The CDR3 is CASSSRDRGYYEQYF. DNA for the CDR3: TGTGCCAGCAGTTCCCGGGACAGGGGTTACTACGAGCAGTACTTC.

V is TRBV6-1 and J is TRBJ2-7; TRBD2 matches 7 bases. The junction had 6 bases not matched to a gene; V was cut back by 6 bases and J by 4 bases. CDR3 length: 13 residues. Germline V lookup: CDR1 MNHNS, CDR2 SASEGT. The CDR3 DNA follows: TGTGCCAGCAGGGTTGGGGGGGGTTACGAGCAGTACTTC. This sequence encodes CASRVGGGYEQYF.

This clonotype was seen repeatedly, ten times or more. The rearrangement joins TRBV6-2 or TRBV6-3 to TRBJ1-3; D not resolved. V lost 3 bases and J 0 bases, leaving 12 bases between the germline ends. Germline V gene lookup returns CDR1 MNHEY and CDR2 SVGEGT. This CDR3 region has 16 residues. The CDR3 DNA follows: TGTGCCAGCAGTTATGATGGGAGCTACTCTGGAAACACCATATATTTT. This translates into CASSYDGSYSGNTIYF.